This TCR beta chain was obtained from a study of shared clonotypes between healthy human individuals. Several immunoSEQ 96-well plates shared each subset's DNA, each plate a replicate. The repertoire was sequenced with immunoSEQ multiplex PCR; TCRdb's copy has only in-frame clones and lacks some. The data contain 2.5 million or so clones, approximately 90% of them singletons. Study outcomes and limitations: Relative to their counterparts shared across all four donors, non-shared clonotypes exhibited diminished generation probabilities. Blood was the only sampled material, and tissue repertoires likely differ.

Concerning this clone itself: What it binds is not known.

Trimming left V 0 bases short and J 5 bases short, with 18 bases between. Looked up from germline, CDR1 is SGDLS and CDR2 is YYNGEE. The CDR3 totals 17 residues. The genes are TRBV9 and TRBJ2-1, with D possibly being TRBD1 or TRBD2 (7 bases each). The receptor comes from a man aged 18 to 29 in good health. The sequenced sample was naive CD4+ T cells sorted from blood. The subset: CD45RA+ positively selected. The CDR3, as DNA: TGTGCCAGCAGCGTAGGAGGGAGGCAGGGGGGGCACAATGAGCAGTTCTTC. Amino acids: CASSVGGRQGGHNEQFF.